This T cell receptor (beta chain) was found in a study of T cell repertoires in cytomegalovirus infection. V lost 3 bases and J lost 2, with 12 bases in between. The CDR3 is made up of 15 amino acids. Germline V lookup: CDR1 MDHEN, CDR2 SYDVKM. This clonotype came up many times. One entry per CDR3 protein results from TCRdb running MiXCR on the reads. The sample consists of tens of thousands of distinct CDR3 sequences, roughly 3.6% of them appearing once. The rearrangement links TRBV28 to TRBJ2-3, with D possibly being TRBD2 (5 bases). This clonotype was sampled from a human donor in good health (CMV status not recorded). Some clones in this sample may be carry-over from other donors' samples. Sequenced input: PBMCs. For the CDR3, the DNA is TGTGCCAGCAGTTTCTTCGAGGGCTTCACAGATACGCAGTATTTT. Its translation: CASSFFEGFTDTQYF.